The 3 T cell receptor beta chains reported below all come from one sample, sequenced in a study of cytomegalovirus exposure and HLA in healthy donors. The PCR made use of 60 Vbeta and 13 Jbeta primers. The repertoire was sequenced with immunoSEQ multiplex PCR; TCRdb's copy has only in-frame clones and lacks some. Of more than 150,000 clones listed, roughly four fifths are singletons. The material sequenced was PBMCs. These receptors all stem from a woman aged 18-30 years in good health and CMV-seropositive.

The V call is TRBV2, the J call TRBJ2-2; 8 bases fit TRBD2. CDR1 and CDR2 (germline): SNHLY, FYNNEI. There are 12 residues in the CDR3. V trimming: 11 bases; J trimming: 6 bases; junction bases outside the gene matches: 5. The CDR3: CAAGGWPGELFF. The CDR3 nucleotides read TGTGCCGCGGGGGGCTGGCCCGGGGAGCTGTTTTTT.

The chain uses TRBV10-3 and TRBJ1-2; D might be TRBD1 (5 bases). The CDR3 extends over 15 amino acids. Germline values: CDR1 ENHRY, CDR2 SYGVKD. V was pared by 4 bases and J by 4 bases, with 16 bases between. The CDR3 DNA sequence: TGTGCCATCAGTGGGGGGGGGTCCGCTGGCTATGGCTACACCTTC. This gives the protein CAISGGGSAGYGYTF.

The V gene is TRBV14, the J gene TRBJ2-7; D possibly corresponds to TRBD1 (6 bases). Germline values: CDR1 SGHDN, CDR2 FVKESK. V dropped 6 bases and J dropped 3 bases, with 15 bases sitting between them. The CDR3 spans 14 residues. The CDR3 sequence is CASSRAGVLYEQYF. Written as DNA, the CDR3 is TGTGCCAGCAGTCGGGCAGGGGTCCTCTACGAGCAGTACTTC.